This T cell receptor (beta chain) was recorded in a study of T cells in Graves' hyperthyroidism and ophthalmopathy. Study observations and caveats: Using 13 V-J features, a model discriminated ophthalmopathy from stable hyperthyroidism.

This clonotype was detected a few times. What it binds is unknown. RNA transcripts served as the template for amplifying TCR beta CDR3 regions. First-round RT-PCR with HTBI primers amplified the TCR CDR3 region. MiXCR was run by TCRdb on the multiplex PCR reads, yielding one entry per CDR3 protein. The profile shows hundreds of thousands of distinct CDR3 sequences, 22% of them singletons. J lost 4 bases, V lost 0 bases, and 12 bases had no gene match. Germline V gene lookup returns CDR1 DFQATT and CDR2 SNEGSKA (reference sequence). The CDR3 spans 17 residues. The genes are TRBV20-1 and TRBJ2-1, with 7 bases identical to TRBD1. Sequenced input: blood. This TCR was recovered from a young man with Graves' ophthalmopathy. The CDR3 DNA follows: TGCAGTGCTAGAGATCTTACCCCAAGACAGGGATACAATGAGCAGTTCTTC. Translated, it gives CSARDLTPRQGYNEQFF.